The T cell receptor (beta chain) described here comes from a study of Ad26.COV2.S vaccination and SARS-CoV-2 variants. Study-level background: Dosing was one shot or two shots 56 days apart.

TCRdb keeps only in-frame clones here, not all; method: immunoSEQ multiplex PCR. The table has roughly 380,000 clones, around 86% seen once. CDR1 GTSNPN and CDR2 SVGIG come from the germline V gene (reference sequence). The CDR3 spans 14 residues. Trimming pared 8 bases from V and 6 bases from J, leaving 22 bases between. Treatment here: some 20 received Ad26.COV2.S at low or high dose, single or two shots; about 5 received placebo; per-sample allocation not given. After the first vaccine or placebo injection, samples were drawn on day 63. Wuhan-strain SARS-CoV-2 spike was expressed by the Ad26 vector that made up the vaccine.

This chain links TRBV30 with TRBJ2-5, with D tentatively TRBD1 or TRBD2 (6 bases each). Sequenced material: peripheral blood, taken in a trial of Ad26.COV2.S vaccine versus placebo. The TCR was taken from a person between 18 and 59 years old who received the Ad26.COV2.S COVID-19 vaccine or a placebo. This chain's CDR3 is CAGGEGGLLKTQYF. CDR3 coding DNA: TGTGCCGGAGGGGAAGGGGGATTGTTAAAGACCCAGTACTTC.